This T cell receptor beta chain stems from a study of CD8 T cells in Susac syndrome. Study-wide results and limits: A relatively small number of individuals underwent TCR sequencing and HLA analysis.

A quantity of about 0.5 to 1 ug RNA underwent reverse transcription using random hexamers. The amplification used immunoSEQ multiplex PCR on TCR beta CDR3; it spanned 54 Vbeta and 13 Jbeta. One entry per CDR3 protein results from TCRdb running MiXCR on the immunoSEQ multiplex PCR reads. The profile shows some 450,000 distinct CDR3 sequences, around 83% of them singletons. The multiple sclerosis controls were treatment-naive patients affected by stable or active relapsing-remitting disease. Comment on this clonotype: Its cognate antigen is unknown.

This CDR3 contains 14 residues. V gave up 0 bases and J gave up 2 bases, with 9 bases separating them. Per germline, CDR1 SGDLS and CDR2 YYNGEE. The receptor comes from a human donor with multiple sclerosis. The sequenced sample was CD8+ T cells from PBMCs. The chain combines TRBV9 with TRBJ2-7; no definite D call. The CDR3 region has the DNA TGTGCCAGCAGCGTAGAGTCAGACACCTACGAGCAGTACTTC. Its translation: CASSVESDTYEQYF.